The entry below gives a single TCR beta chain sequence along with its context. Its antigen is still unknown. This sample is drawn from a study of siplizumab effects on memory and regulatory T cells. About 91,000 TCR templates were measured in each sample. The table came from immunoSEQ multiplex PCR; TCRdb's copy has only in-frame clones and leaves some out. This table holds approximately 100,000 clones, 90% to 95% found once. Study-wide results and caveats: Just a small share of alloreactive clones was traced back to unstimulated subsets. Memory cells seemed less diverse than naive T cells, which also seemed major contributors to the alloresponse. Treg origin accounted for an average of about 74% of mappable alloreactive CD4+ clones with siplizumab and over 25% in controls.

Sequencing input: non-Treg CD4+ T cells sorted from blood. The clonotype comes from a human donor in good health.

CDR3 bases: TGTGCCAGCAGCCATCGGGGGCGCGAGTACGAGCAGTACTTC. Translation: CASSHRGREYEQYF. The chain couples TRBV5-6 to TRBJ2-7; possibly TRBD1 or TRBD2 for D (6 bases each). Germline V gives CDR1 SGHDT, CDR2 YYEEEE. The CDR3 extends over 14 amino acids. Between the trimmed V and J ends, which lost 4 bases and 4 bases, there was a span of 15 bases.